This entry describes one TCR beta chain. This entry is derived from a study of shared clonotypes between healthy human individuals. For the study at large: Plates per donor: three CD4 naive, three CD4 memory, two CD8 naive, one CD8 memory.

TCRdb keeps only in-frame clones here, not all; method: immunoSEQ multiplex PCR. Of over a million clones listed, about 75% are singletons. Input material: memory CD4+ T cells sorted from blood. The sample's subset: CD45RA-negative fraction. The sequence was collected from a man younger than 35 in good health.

CDR3 nucleotides: TGTGCCAGCAGTTCACCATTAGAGCCCCAGCATTTT. This gives the protein CASSSPLEPQHF. The chain links TRBV6-6 to TRBJ1-5; no clear D. The CDR3 is made up of 12 amino acids. Germline CDR1 MNHNY, CDR2 SVGAGI (reference sequence). The V end lost 4 bases, the J end lost 8 bases, and 9 bases lay between the germline ends.